These 3 T cell receptor beta chains share one sample of origin, sequenced in a study of patients and donors after allogeneic stem cell transplantation (dated by TCRdb to 2020 to 2022). Library preparation employed RT-PCR. TCRdb records NextSeq 550 as the sequencer. Through fastp at Q25 and MiXCR, TCRdb rebuilt clones from the public reads, retaining in-frame beta chains. When rows share a CDR3 protein, they turn into one entry using the most common DNA and genes. The sample profile shows about 200,000 distinct CDR3 sequences; around two fifths of them were found once. The top ten hold around 35% of the sample. The specimen was blood, either unsorted or a sorted T cell fraction (not recorded which). All receptors come from a human donor who was either an allogeneic HSCT recipient or a stem cell or donor lymphocyte infusion donor (not recorded which). It is not recorded whose cells these are; they may come from a transplant donor.

CDR3 bases: TGTGCCAGCAGACCTAGCGGGAGCTCCTACAATGAGCAGTTCTTC. This encodes CASRPSGSSYNEQFF. This chain links TRBV6-6 with TRBJ2-1; 10 nucleotides align to TRBD2. The CDR3 runs to 15 residues. CDR1 is MNHNY, CDR2 SVGAGI, per germline (reference sequence). V lost 6 bases to trimming and J lost 0 bases; unmatched junction nucleotides: 2.

The chain links TRBV12-3 or TRBV12-4 to TRBJ1-4, with D possibly TRBD1 on 6 matching bases. This CDR3 is 13 amino acids long. Trimming pared 2 bases from V and 8 bases from J, leaving 9 bases between. The CDR3 is CASSLRGREKLFF. DNA for the CDR3: TGTGCCAGCAGTTTAAGGGGGAGGGAAAAACTGTTTTTT.

This rearrangement joins TRBV29-1 to TRBJ1-2; TRBD1 is a possible D gene (5 bases). In germline, CDR1 is SQVTM, CDR2 ANQGSEA. The CDR3 totals 11 residues. V was pared by 3 bases and J by 5 bases, with 7 bases between. The CDR3 loop reads CSVEGPYGYTF. Here the CDR3 DNA reads TGCAGCGTTGAGGGACCTTATGGCTACACCTTC.